Below, one TCR beta chain is given with its context. Its specificity is unknown. TCRdb's copy holds only in-frame clones and misses some; the assay was immunoSEQ multiplex PCR. The data hold approximately 2,600 clones, with nearly 25% observed a single time. This sample is part of a study of T cells in localized non-small cell lung cancer. General study findings and limits: The study sequenced only one region of the tumor. As a result, intratumor heterogeneity could not be excluded and remains possible.

The CDR3 contains 15 residues. Trimming took 0 bases from V and 6 from J; bases not matched to a gene: 4. The rearrangement joins TRBV23-1 to TRBJ2-7; 11 bases are shared with TRBD1. TRBV23-1 has ORF status, its function being uncertain. The receptor comes from a woman between 35 and 70 years old with stage I lung adenocarcinoma. The source material was lung tumor tissue, sampled before any cancer treatment. This CDR3 is CASSQSPGTGGEQYF. CDR3 sequence (DNA): TGCGCCAGCAGTCAATCCCCTGGGACAGGGGGCGAGCAGTACTTC.